Below are 3 T cell receptor beta chains sequenced from a single sample in a study of shared clonotypes between healthy human individuals. Libraries were prepared by immunoSEQ multiplex PCR; TCRdb keeps only in-frame clonotypes and omits some of them. The sample includes roughly 510,000 clones, nearly 80% of them seen just once. Sequencing was done on a sample of PBMCs. Receptors originate from a woman aged 40 to 50 in good health. Some clones in this sample may be carry-over from other donors' samples.

The V gene is TRBV21-1, the J gene TRBJ2-1; the tabulated D call, TRBD1, remains unverified against the DNA. TRBV21-1 is a known pseudogene. The CDR3 runs to 15 residues. The CDR3 protein is CASSKGHRSYNEQFF. As DNA, the CDR3 is TGTGCCAGCAGCAAAGGGCATCGCTCCTACAATGAGCAGTTCTTC.

The genes are TRBV6-1 and TRBJ1-5; D not resolved. V was cut by 5 bases and J by 0 bases, with 11 bases left in between. Germline CDR1 reads MNHNS; CDR2 reads SASEGT. There are 15 residues in the CDR3. The DNA for the CDR3 is TGTGCCAGCAGTTCAACTGGATATAGCAATCAGCCCCAGCATTTT. Translating it yields CASSSTGYSNQPQHF.

The genes are TRBV18 and TRBJ1-3, with unresolved D. The CDR3 contains 14 residues. The V end was cut by 6 bases, the J end by 0 bases, with 9 bases between. Germline V CDR1 and CDR2: KGHSH, LQKENI. CDR3 bases: TGTGCCAGCTCTAACTCGAACTCTGGAAACACCATATATTTT. Encoded protein: CASSNSNSGNTIYF. The whole variable domain, filled in from reference TRBV18 and TRBJ1-3, reads NAGVMQNPRHLVRRRGQEARLRCSPMKGHSHVYWYRQLPEEGLKFMVYLQKENIIDESGMPKERFSAEFPKEGPSILRIQQVVRGDSAAYFCASSNSNSGNTIYFGEGSWLTVV.